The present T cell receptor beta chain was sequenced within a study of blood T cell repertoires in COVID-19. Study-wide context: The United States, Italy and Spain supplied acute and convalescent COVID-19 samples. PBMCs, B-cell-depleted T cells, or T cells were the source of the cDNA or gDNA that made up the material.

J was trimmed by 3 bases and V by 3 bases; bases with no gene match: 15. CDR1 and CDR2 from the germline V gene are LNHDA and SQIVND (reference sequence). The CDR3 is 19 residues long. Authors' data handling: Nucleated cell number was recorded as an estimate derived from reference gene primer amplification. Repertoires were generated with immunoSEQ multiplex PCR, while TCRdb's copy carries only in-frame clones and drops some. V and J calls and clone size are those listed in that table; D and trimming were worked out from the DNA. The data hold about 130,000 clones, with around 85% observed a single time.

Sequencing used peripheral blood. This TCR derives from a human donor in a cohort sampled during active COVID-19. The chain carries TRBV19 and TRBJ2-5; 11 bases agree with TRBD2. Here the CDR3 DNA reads TGTGCCAGTAGTATTTTTAGGGGTACTAGCGGGAGAAAAAAAGAGACCCAGTACTTC. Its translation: CASSIFRGTSGRKKETQYF.